Below, 5 T cell receptor beta chains from the same sample are listed, as sequenced in a study of T-cell memory formation after mild COVID-19. MiXCR was run by TCRdb on the 5' RACE reads, yielding one entry per CDR3 protein. The sample contains some 40,000 distinct CDR3 sequences, about 6.7% of which appear only once. The specimen sequenced was PBMCs or a T cell subset sorted from them (not recorded which). These TCRs come from an adult who had mild COVID-19 (a few samples of this study predate the infection). Cell type and time point are not known.

V gene TRBV5-4 combines with J gene TRBJ2-3; TRBD2 matches 10 bases. This CDR3 contains 17 residues. Germline-derived CDR1 and CDR2 are SGHNT and YYREEE (reference sequence). The ends lost 0 bases at V and 0 bases at J; junction bases unmatched: 4. In DNA form, the CDR3 reads TGTGCCAGCAGCTTGGATGTACTAGCGGGAAGCACAGATACGCAGTATTTT. This encodes CASSLDVLAGSTDTQYF.

This clonotype was counted between two and nine times. The J gene is TRBJ1-2, the V gene TRBV20-1; D unresolved. V gave up 5 bases and J gave up 2 bases, with 15 bases separating them. This CDR3 has 14 residues. Looked up from germline, CDR1 is DFQATT and CDR2 is SNEGSKA (reference sequence). The CDR3: CSALTTVGNYGYTF. The DNA of the CDR3 is TGCAGTGCTCTTACAACCGTCGGGAACTATGGCTACACCTTC.

J is TRBJ1-2 and V is TRBV5-6; D unresolved. The CDR3 spans 14 residues. The V end lost 3 bases, the J end lost 3 bases, and 12 bases lay between the germline ends. The germline gives CDR1 SGHDT, CDR2 YYEEEE. The CDR3: CASSSSNRDYGYTF. In DNA form, the CDR3 reads TGTGCCAGCAGCTCCTCAAACCGGGACTATGGCTACACCTTC.

This clonotype was counted between two and nine times. The rearrangement uses TRBV27 and TRBJ2-5; D call uncertain. This CDR3 contains 13 residues. Between the trimmed V and J ends, which lost 5 bases and 4 bases, there was a span of 11 bases. Germline assignment: CDR1 MNHEY and CDR2 SMNVEV (reference sequence). CDR3 residues: CASSRVWGETQYF. The CDR3, as DNA: TGTGCCAGCAGTAGGGTCTGGGGAGAGACCCAGTACTTC.

The table lists this clonotype with a few counts. The rearrangement uses TRBV20-1 and TRBJ1-2; possibly TRBD1 for D (5 bases). Trimming pared 5 bases from V and 4 bases from J, leaving 14 bases between. The CDR3 runs to 13 residues. The germline V gene encodes CDR1 DFQATT and CDR2 SNEGSKA (reference sequence). CDR3 protein: CSAAGTDIYGYTF. In DNA, the CDR3 is TGCAGTGCTGCTGGGACGGACATCTATGGCTACACCTTC.